One and the same sample provided the 30 T cell receptor beta chains below, sequenced in a study of T-cell memory formation after mild COVID-19. One entry per CDR3 protein, called by TCRdb with MiXCR from the 5' RACE reads. The table shows fewer than 30,000 distinct CDR3 sequences, with 10% to 15% occurring only once. Sequences were obtained from PBMCs or a T cell subset sorted from them (not recorded which). The receptors shown here come from an adult woman who had mild COVID-19 (a few samples of this study predate the infection). Cell type and time point are not known.

Many counts were recorded for this clonotype. This chain links TRBV7-9 with TRBJ2-1; no reliable D call. This CDR3 region has 12 residues. V lost 5 bases to trimming and J lost 10 bases, with 12 bases between them. Germline loops: CDR1 SEHNR, CDR2 FQNEAQ (reference sequence). The DNA of the CDR3 is TGTGCCAGCAGCCAACACCTAGGAGAGCAGTTCTTC. The encoded protein is CASSQHLGEQFF.

This clonotype was recorded at least ten times. This chain links TRBV7-2 with TRBJ1-2; TRBD1 is a possible D gene (5 bases). V was clipped by 1 base and J by 4 bases, with 10 bases between them. Per the germline V gene, CDR1 is SGHTA and CDR2 is FQGNSA. This CDR3 is built from 14 residues. CDR3 residues: CASSLGGIPYGYTF. The CDR3 bases are TGTGCCAGCAGCTTAGGGGGGATACCCTATGGCTACACCTTC.

This clonotype appeared many times. The chain is built from TRBV19 and TRBJ2-1, with D perhaps TRBD2 (6 bases). The V and J ends lost 4 bases and 2 bases respectively, with 9 bases between them. Germline V lookup: CDR1 LNHDA, CDR2 SQIVND (reference sequence). CDR3 length equals 14 residues. CDR3 coding DNA: TGTGCCAGTAGTAGGGACTCTGCCTACAATGAGCAGTTCTTC. Translating gives CASSRDSAYNEQFF.

At least ten counts were recorded for this clonotype. J is TRBJ2-1 and V is TRBV29-1; 9 nucleotides agree with TRBD2. The CDR3 sequence is 16 residues long. V shed 3 bases and J 1 base; nucleotides not matched to a gene: 7. Germline CDR1 SQVTM, CDR2 ANQGSEA. CDR3 nucleotides: TGCAGCGTTGATGTTAGCGGGGGAAGTTCCTACAATGAGCAGTTCTTC. Its protein is CSVDVSGGSSYNEQFF.

This chain uses TRBV6-5 with TRBJ1-1; 10 bases align to TRBD1. Germline values: CDR1 MNHEY, CDR2 SVGAGI. The CDR3 has 14 amino acids. V was clipped by 5 bases and J by 11 bases; unmatched bases: 11. CDR3 loop: CASSPRGTGVEAFF. The CDR3 DNA sequence: TGTGCCAGCAGTCCACGGGGGACAGGGGTTGAGGCTTTCTTT.

In this sample, this clonotype turned up many times. V usage is TRBV9 and J usage is TRBJ2-3; D is uncertain. The CDR3 is made up of 16 amino acids. Germline CDR1 reads SGDLS; CDR2 reads YYNGEE. The V gene lost 1 base and the J gene lost 0 bases, with 12 bases spanning the gap. The chain's CDR3 is CASSVNVLDSTDTQYF. CDR3 nucleotides: TGTGCCAGCAGCGTAAATGTGTTGGACAGCACAGATACGCAGTATTTT.

At least ten counts were recorded for this clonotype. The V and J genes are TRBV11-3 and TRBJ2-1; D ambiguous. Trimming shortened V by 0 bases and J by 14 bases, and 14 bases separated the two germline ends. Germline V gene lookup returns CDR1 SGHNT and CDR2 YENEEA. The CDR3 sequence is 13 residues long. The CDR3 DNA reads TGTGCCAGCAGCTTAGACCCCCGGTCGCCGGAGTTCTTC. Protein: CASSLDPRSPEFF.

This clonotype was recorded many times. The chain couples TRBV25-1 to TRBJ2-7, with TRBD2 as a possible D gene (6 bases). Germline V gene lookup returns CDR1 MGHDK and CDR2 SYGVNS. The V end lost 10 bases, the J end lost 2 bases, and 30 bases lay between the germline ends. The CDR3 runs to 18 residues. CDR3 nucleotide sequence: TGTGCCACTCAAATGGGGAAACTGACTAGTGCCGATACCTACGAGCAGTACTTC. Translation gives CATQMGKLTSADTYEQYF.

The chain joins TRBV12-3 or TRBV12-4 to TRBJ2-1, with 8 bases identical to TRBD1. J was trimmed by 8 bases and V by 4 bases; bases with no gene match: 4. The CDR3 loop spans 13 amino acids. CDR3 DNA: TGTGCCAGCAGTTATGACAGGGGCGATGAGCAGTTCTTC. The encoded protein is CASSYDRGDEQFF.

Ten or more counts support this clonotype. This sequence joins TRBV20-1 and TRBJ2-2, with D tentatively TRBD2 (6 bases). The CDR3 is 14 residues long. V shed 5 bases and J shed 0 bases, with 10 bases lying between them. The germline gives CDR1 DFQATT, CDR2 SNEGSKA (reference sequence). CDR3 in DNA: TGCAGTGCTGGGGGGAGAGCGAACACCGGGGAGCTGTTTTTT. Its protein is CSAGGRANTGELFF.

This clonotype was seen at least ten times. V gene TRBV12-3 or TRBV12-4 combines with J gene TRBJ1-3, with 8 bases that match TRBD1. After removal of 7 bases from V and 2 bases from J, the junction contained 7 bases not matched to a gene. The CDR3 has 15 residues. CDR3 amino acids: CASNPTGEAGNTIYF. The CDR3 nucleotides are TGTGCCAGCAACCCGACAGGGGAGGCTGGAAACACCATATATTTT.

This clonotype was detected ten times or more. This chain links TRBV5-1 with TRBJ1-1; D remains unclear. This CDR3 spans 17 amino acids. V was clipped by 1 base and J by 2 bases, with 18 bases between them. Per germline, CDR1 SGHRS and CDR2 YFSETQ. In DNA, the CDR3 is TGCGCCAGCAGCTTGAGCCGCTACAGCTACAACAACACTGAAGCTTTCTTT. Translating it yields CASSLSRYSYNNTEAFF.

The CDR3 spells CASSEGLELGEQFF. The CDR3 nucleotides read TGTGCCAGCAGTGAGGGACTAGAATTAGGTGAGCAGTTCTTC. This chain joins TRBV6-1 and TRBJ2-1; 8 nucleotides line up with TRBD2. V lost 3 bases, J lost 9 bases, and 7 bases stayed unmatched. Per the germline V gene, CDR1 is MNHNS and CDR2 is SASEGT. The CDR3 has 14 amino acids.

This clonotype was detected many times. This rearrangement joins TRBV5-1 to TRBJ2-1; possibly TRBD2 for D (6 bases). In germline, CDR1 is SGHRS, CDR2 YFSETQ. The CDR3 consists of 16 residues. V was cut by 0 bases and J by 6 bases, with 16 bases left in between. The CDR3 DNA is TGCGCCAGCAGCTTGGCCGGGAGCCCATCGGGCAATGAGCAGTTCTTC. It codes for CASSLAGSPSGNEQFF.

This clonotype came up many times. The V and J genes are TRBV7-9 and TRBJ2-6; D is uncertain. The CDR3 extends over 18 amino acids. Germline V CDR1 and CDR2: SEHNR, FQNEAQ (reference sequence). V was pared by 0 bases and J by 0 bases, with 12 bases between. CDR3 loop: CASSLAQIYFSGANVLTF. In DNA form, the CDR3 reads TGTGCCAGCAGCTTAGCCCAGATTTATTTCTCTGGGGCCAACGTCCTGACTTTC.

The sample holds many counts of this clonotype. This chain joins TRBV5-1 and TRBJ2-5; 12 bases are a match to TRBD1. Germline CDR1 is SGHRS and CDR2 is YFSETQ. The CDR3 runs to 15 residues. With 4 bases clipped from V and 4 bases from J, the junction kept 5 bases outside the gene matches. CDR3 residues: CASSSGTGGLETQYF. CDR3 nucleotides: TGCGCCAGCAGCAGTGGGACAGGGGGCTTAGAGACCCAGTACTTC.

This clonotype occurred many times. The chain is built from TRBV9 and TRBJ2-5, with D possibly being TRBD1 (6 bases). In germline, CDR1 is SGDLS, CDR2 YYNGEE. The CDR3 consists of 15 residues. V was pared by 1 base and J by 1 base, with 11 bases between. This chain's CDR3 is CASSVTGIGQETQYF. The CDR3 DNA reads as TGTGCCAGCAGCGTAACAGGGATTGGCCAAGAGACCCAGTACTTC.

This clonotype was recorded many times. The chain employs TRBV5-6 and TRBJ1-2; the D is unclear. Trimming pared 0 bases from V and 5 bases from J, leaving 8 bases between. This CDR3 contains 13 residues. Germline V gene sequence: CDR1 SGHDT, CDR2 YYEEEE. CDR3 protein: CASSLAENYGYTF. In DNA form, the CDR3 reads TGTGCCAGCAGCTTGGCCGAGAATTATGGCTACACCTTC.

This clonotype has at least ten counts. The CDR3 spells CASSQGGGFGGYTF. CDR3 bases: TGCGCCAGCAGCCAAGGAGGGGGTTTCGGTGGCTACACCTTC. This sequence joins TRBV4-1 and TRBJ1-2, with D perhaps matching TRBD1 (6 bases). V was pared by 1 base and J by 7 bases, with 13 bases between. This CDR3 has 14 amino acids. CDR1 MGHRA and CDR2 YSYEKL come from the germline V gene.

This clonotype has more than one count but fewer than ten. The chain links TRBV6-6 to TRBJ1-5, with 10 bases matching TRBD1. Losses at the gene ends were 5 bases for V and 5 bases for J; bases not matched to a gene: 6. CDR1 and CDR2 from the germline V gene are MNHNY and SVGAGI (reference sequence). CDR3 size: 15 residues. Here the CDR3 reads CASSDGQGGYQPQHF. The CDR3, as DNA: TGTGCCAGCAGTGACGGACAGGGGGGTTATCAGCCCCAGCATTTT.

This clonotype was found many times. J is TRBJ1-1 and V is TRBV7-2; the D is unclear. Trimming took off 5 bases at V and 6 bases at J, with 16 bases between the two ends. The CDR3 extends over 14 amino acids. CDR1 SGHTA and CDR2 FQGNSA come from the germline V gene. CDR3 nucleotide sequence: TGTGCCAGCAGCCCAACTCCGGGGATACCTGAAGCTTTCTTT. Translating gives CASSPTPGIPEAFF.

Ten or more counts support this clonotype. The V call is TRBV11-2, the J call TRBJ2-1; D unresolved. V lost 0 bases, J lost 0 bases, and 9 bases lay in between. CDR1 and CDR2 (germline): SGHAT, FQNNGV. The CDR3 totals 16 residues. CDR3 amino acids: CASSLEGWVSYNEQFF. In nucleotides, the CDR3 is TGTGCCAGCAGCTTAGAAGGGTGGGTCTCCTACAATGAGCAGTTCTTC.

By share of the sample, this clonotype is medium-sized. V usage is TRBV20-1 and J usage is TRBJ2-1, with 9 nucleotides matching TRBD1. This CDR3 contains 15 residues. Germline V CDR1 and CDR2: DFQATT, SNEGSKA (reference sequence). Losses at the gene ends were 5 bases for V and 7 bases for J; bases not matched to a gene: 12. The DNA of the CDR3 is TGCAGTGCTGACTCCACCGGGACAGGGCTAAATGAGCAGTTCTTC. The encoded protein is CSADSTGTGLNEQFF.

This clonotype is medium-sized within its sample. The chain uses TRBV4-1 and TRBJ2-3; 7 bases match TRBD2. J lost 7 bases, V lost 0 bases, and 10 bases had no gene match. The CDR3 totals 16 residues. Per germline, CDR1 MGHRA and CDR2 YSYEKL. The CDR3 loop reads CASSQEVRGVLNTQYF. CDR3 in DNA: TGCGCCAGCAGCCAAGAGGTCCGGGGGGTATTAAATACGCAGTATTTT.

This clonotype was counted ten times or more. This chain joins TRBV7-6 and TRBJ1-4, with D perhaps matching TRBD1 (6 bases). V was cut by 2 bases and J by 8 bases, with 18 bases left in between. CDR3 size: 16 residues. Looked up from germline, CDR1 is SGHVS and CDR2 is FNYEAQ. This chain's CDR3 is CASSLSPAQGPEKLFF. The CDR3 coding sequence is TGTGCCAGCAGCTTATCCCCCGCGCAGGGGCCCGAAAAACTGTTTTTT.

This clonotype was recorded many times. The chain joins TRBV20-1 to TRBJ2-5; 12 bases are a match to TRBD2. Germline CDR1 and CDR2: DFQATT and SNEGSKA (reference sequence). The CDR3 has 16 residues. The J segment lost 0 bases and the V segment lost 6 bases, leaving 8 bases of the junction unmatched. CDR3 region: CSARPLAGGDQETQYF. The DNA of the CDR3 is TGCAGTGCGAGGCCCCTAGCGGGGGGGGACCAAGAGACCCAGTACTTC.

This clonotype was seen at least ten times. The CDR3 is CASSPQGSTDTQYF. Written as DNA, the CDR3 is TGTGCCAGCAGCCCCCAAGGCAGCACAGATACGCAGTATTTT. The chain uses TRBV7-3 and TRBJ2-3; no clear D gene. With 5 bases removed from V and 0 bases from J, the gap between germline ends came to 9 bases. The CDR3 length is 14 residues. CDR1 SGHTA and CDR2 FQGTGA come from the germline V gene.

This clonotype was seen many times. The V and J genes are TRBV20-1 and TRBJ2-5, with 10 positions matching TRBD2. After removal of 0 bases from V and 5 bases from J, the junction contained 9 bases not matched to a gene. There are 16 residues in the CDR3. Germline-derived CDR1 and CDR2 are DFQATT and SNEGSKA (reference sequence). The CDR3 here is CSARDLASGGVETQYF. CDR3 nucleotide sequence: TGCAGTGCTAGAGATTTGGCCAGCGGGGGGGTTGAGACCCAGTACTTC.

This clonotype appeared many times. This rearrangement joins TRBV5-4 to TRBJ1-2, with TRBD1 identical over 10 bases. The CDR3 is 15 amino acids. Trimming removed 2 bases from V and 3 bases from J; junction bases left unmatched: 4. Germline CDR1 reads SGHNT; CDR2 reads YYREEE (reference sequence). CDR3 sequence reads: CASSFRDRGYYGYTF. DNA for the CDR3: TGTGCCAGCAGCTTCCGGGACAGGGGATACTATGGCTACACCTTC.

This clonotype has at least ten counts. The chain links TRBV20-1 to TRBJ2-7; perhaps TRBD2 as D (6 bases). V was clipped by 1 base and J by 8 bases, with 9 bases between them. CDR1 and CDR2 from the germline V gene are DFQATT and SNEGSKA (reference sequence). CDR3 length: 11 amino acids. Here the CDR3 DNA reads TGCAGTGCTAGAGTGGGGGGACAGCAGTACTTC. As protein: CSARVGGQQYF.